This T cell receptor beta chain comes out of a study of CD8+CD57+ T cells in acquired aplastic anemia. Genomic DNA constituted the template upon which TCR beta VDJ and CDR3 profiling was performed. TCRdb recomputed calls from the reads with MiXCR, one row per CDR3 protein. The data show some 180,000 distinct CDR3 sequences, nearly 65% seen once. The patients chosen for sequencing had shown expansion of CD8+CD57+ cells (detected by flow cytometry). The patients all had a severe acquired aplastic anemia diagnosis. Germline V gene data show CDR1 as SGHNT and CDR2 as YENEEA. The CDR3 runs 17 residues. The J segment lost 7 bases and the V segment lost 0 bases, leaving 4 bases of the junction unmatched.

The specimen sequenced was sorted CD4+, CD8+, or CD8+CD57+ T cells (not recorded which) from PBMCs. The chain joins TRBV11-3 to TRBJ2-3; 16 bases agree with TRBD2. The sequence was obtained from a human donor with aplastic anemia. The CDR3 loop reads CASSLEGTSGGANTQYF. CDR3 sequence (DNA): TGTGCCAGCAGCTTAGAAGGGACTAGCGGGGGGGCAAATACGCAGTATTTT.